This TCR beta chain was sequenced in a study of blood T cells in healthy people across ages. J lost 3 bases, V lost 6 bases, and 6 bases had no gene match. The length of the CDR3 is 14 residues. Then a second PCR, running roughly 6 to 11 cycles, was carried out with a sample-barcoded 5' primer and a J-beta primer mix. Each CDR3 protein is one row after TCRdb ran MiXCR on the 5' RACE reads. The sample holds fewer than 900,000 distinct CDR3 sequences, roughly 40% seen once. Ten or more counts support this clonotype. Its antigen remains unknown. Isolation per sample recovered at least 7 million PBMCs. General study findings and limits: Reliance upon unsorted PBMCs precluded definitive naive versus antigen-experienced comparison.

The sequence was obtained from a man between 18 and 29 years old in good health. Sequenced material: blood. The chain is built from TRBV12-3 or TRBV12-4 and TRBJ2-3; 7 bases match TRBD2. DNA for the CDR3: TGTGCCAGCAGCGGGGGGATTAGGACAGATACGCAGTATTTT. This sequence encodes CASSGGIRTDTQYF.